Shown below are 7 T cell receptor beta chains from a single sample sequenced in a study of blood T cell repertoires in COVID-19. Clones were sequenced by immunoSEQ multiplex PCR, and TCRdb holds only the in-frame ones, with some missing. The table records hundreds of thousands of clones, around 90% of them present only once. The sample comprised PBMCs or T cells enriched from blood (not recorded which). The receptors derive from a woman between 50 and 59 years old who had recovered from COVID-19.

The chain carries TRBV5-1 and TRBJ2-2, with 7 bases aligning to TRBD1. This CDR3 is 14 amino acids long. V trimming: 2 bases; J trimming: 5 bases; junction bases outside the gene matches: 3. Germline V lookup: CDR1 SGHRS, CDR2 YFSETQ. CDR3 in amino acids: CASSLTGATGELFF. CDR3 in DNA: TGCGCCAGCAGCTTAACAGGGGCGACCGGGGAGCTGTTTTTT.

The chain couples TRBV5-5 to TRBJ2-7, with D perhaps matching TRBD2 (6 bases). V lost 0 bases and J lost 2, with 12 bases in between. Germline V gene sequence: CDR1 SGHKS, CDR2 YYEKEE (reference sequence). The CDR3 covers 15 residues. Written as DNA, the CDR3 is TGTGCCAGCAGCTTGGCTCTAGCGACCCCCTACGAGCAGTACTTC. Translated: CASSLALATPYEQYF.

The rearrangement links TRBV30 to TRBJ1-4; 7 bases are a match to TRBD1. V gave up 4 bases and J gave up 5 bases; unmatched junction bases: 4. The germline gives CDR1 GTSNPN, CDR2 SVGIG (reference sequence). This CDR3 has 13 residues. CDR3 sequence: CAWNPTGNEKLFF. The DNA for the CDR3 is TGTGCCTGGAACCCGACAGGGAATGAAAAACTGTTTTTT.

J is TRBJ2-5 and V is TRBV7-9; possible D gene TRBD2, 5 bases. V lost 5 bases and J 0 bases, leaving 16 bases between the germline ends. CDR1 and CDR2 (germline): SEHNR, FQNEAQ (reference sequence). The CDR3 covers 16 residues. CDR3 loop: CASSPRGSTNQETQYF. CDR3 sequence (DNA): TGTGCCAGCAGCCCCCGAGGGTCGACTAACCAAGAGACCCAGTACTTC.

Here the CDR3 reads CASSGGIGDSNTQYF. The CDR3, as DNA: TGTGCCAGCAGCGGGGGAATTGGGGACTCTAATACGCAGTATTTT. The rearrangement uses TRBV2 and TRBJ2-3, with D maybe TRBD2 (6 bases). Trimming left V 6 bases short and J 7 bases short, with 20 bases between. Per the germline V gene, CDR1 is SNHLY and CDR2 is FYNNEI. CDR3 length: 15 residues. Full variable domain (rest looked up from reference TRBV2 and TRBJ2-3): EPEVTQTPSHQVTQMGQEVILRCVPISNHLYFYWYRQILGQKVEFLVSFYNNEISEKSEIFDDQFSVERPDGSNFTLKIRSTKLEDSAMYFCASSGGIGDSNTQYFGPGTRLTVL.

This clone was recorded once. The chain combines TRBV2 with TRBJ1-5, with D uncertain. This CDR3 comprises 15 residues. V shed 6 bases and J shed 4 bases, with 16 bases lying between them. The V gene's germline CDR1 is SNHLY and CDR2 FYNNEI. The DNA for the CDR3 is TGTGCCAGCAGGGGAGTCCAAAGTTGGAATCAGCCCCAGCATTTT. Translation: CASRGVQSWNQPQHF.

The CDR3 coding sequence is TGTGCCAGCAGTCAAGGACTGAAAGAGACCCAGTACTTC. Translating gives CASSQGLKETQYF. V and J are TRBV28 and TRBJ2-5, with D possibly matching TRBD2 (5 bases). Germline V gene sequence: CDR1 MDHEN, CDR2 SYDVKM. The CDR3 covers 13 residues. The V and J ends lost 5 bases and 3 bases respectively, with 10 bases between them.